These 7 T cell receptor beta chains came from one sample sequenced in a study of breast tumors, draining lymph nodes, adjacent tissues. Samples came from axillary lymph nodes draining the breast cancer. MiXCR, run by TCRdb on the multiplex PCR reads, gives a single entry per CDR3 protein. Here the sample spans about 180,000 distinct CDR3 sequences, roughly a third being singletons. The sequencing input was axillary lymph node tissue. The receptors were gathered from a female donor with breast cancer. Some clones in this sample may be carry-over from other donors' samples.

As to this clonotype: A much larger clone is a single base away; this may be a read error. This chain links TRBV20-1 with TRBJ2-2, with D maybe TRBD1 (5 bases). Germline assignment: CDR1 DFQATT and CDR2 SNEGSKA (reference sequence). There are 16 residues in the CDR3. With 0 bases removed from V and 4 bases from J, the gap between germline ends came to 15 bases. Here the CDR3 DNA reads TGCAGTGCTAGAGAGGGGCAGATCGCGACCACCGGGGAGCTGTTTTTT. It encodes CSAREGQIATTGELFF.

This clonotype was recorded at least ten times. The chain has TRBV5-8 and TRBJ2-5, with 12 bases that match TRBD1. J gave up 4 bases and V 2 bases, and 3 bases lay outside the gene matches. Germline V gives CDR1 SGHTS, CDR2 YDEGEE. The CDR3 is made up of 15 amino acids. CDR3 DNA sequence: TGTGCCAGCAGCTTTGGGACAGGGGGCCCAGAGACCCAGTACTTC. Translating gives CASSFGTGGPETQYF. The complete variable domain, with remaining parts taken from reference TRBV5-8 and TRBJ2-5, reads EAGVTQSPTHLIKTRGQQATLRCSPISGHTSVYWYQQALGLGLQFLLWYDEGEERNRGNFPPRFSGRQFPNYSSELNVNALELEDSALYLCASSFGTGGPETQYFGPGTRLLVL.

The chain is built from TRBV19 and TRBJ1-5, with D tentatively TRBD1 (6 bases). This CDR3 is 18 amino acids long. CDR1 is LNHDA, CDR2 SQIVND, per germline (reference sequence). The germline V and J ends were trimmed by 3 bases and 1 base, with 19 bases remaining between them. The chain's CDR3 is CASSMGHAPGTSNQPQHF. The CDR3 bases are TGTGCCAGTAGTATGGGACACGCCCCTGGGACGAGCAATCAGCCCCAGCATTTT.

This clonotype was counted at least ten times. The chain recombines TRBV6-1 with TRBJ2-7; 8 nucleotides agree with TRBD1. V dropped 7 bases and J dropped 0; count of bases not matched to a gene: 8. Germline V gives CDR1 MNHNS, CDR2 SASEGT. This CDR3 comprises 15 residues. Here the CDR3 reads CASTEGQASSYEQYF. The CDR3 coding sequence is TGTGCCAGCACGGAGGGACAGGCCAGCTCCTACGAGCAGTACTTC.

The chain couples TRBV29-1 to TRBJ2-5; D assignment may be TRBD1 or TRBD2 (6 bases each). The length of the CDR3 is 14 residues. Looked up from germline, CDR1 is SQVTM and CDR2 is ANQGSEA. V lost 7 bases and J 0 bases, leaving 15 bases between the germline ends. The CDR3 coding sequence is TGCAGCGCCCTCGGGGGCCGTGACCAAGAGACCCAGTACTTC. Its translation: CSALGGRDQETQYF.

This clonotype was counted only a few times. As DNA, the CDR3 is TGTGCCAGCAGGACAGTTTCCTACGAGCAGTACTTC. This sequence encodes CASRTVSYEQYF. The rearrangement links TRBV28 to TRBJ2-7; D may be TRBD1 (5 bases). The CDR3 extends over 12 amino acids. The V and J ends lost 6 bases and 1 base respectively, with 7 bases between them. From germline, CDR1 is MDHEN and CDR2 SYDVKM.

This clonotype has ten or more counts. This chain links TRBV30 with TRBJ1-2, with D maybe TRBD1 (5 bases). V shed 5 bases and J shed 8 bases, with 15 bases lying between them. The CDR3 is 12 residues long. The V gene's germline CDR1 is GTSNPN and CDR2 SVGIG (reference sequence). CDR3: CAWQHGGMGYTF. Written as DNA, the CDR3 is TGTGCCTGGCAACATGGGGGAATGGGCTACACCTTC.